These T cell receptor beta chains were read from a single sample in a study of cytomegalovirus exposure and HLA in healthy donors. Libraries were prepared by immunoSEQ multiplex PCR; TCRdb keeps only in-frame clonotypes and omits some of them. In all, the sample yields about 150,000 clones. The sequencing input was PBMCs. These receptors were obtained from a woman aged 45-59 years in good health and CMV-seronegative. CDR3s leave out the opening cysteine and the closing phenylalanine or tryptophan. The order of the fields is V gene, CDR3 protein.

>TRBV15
ATSRDLAGGYEQY
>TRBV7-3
ASSSQVQETQY
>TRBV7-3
ASSWTADNEQF
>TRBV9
ASSVVAAGANVLT
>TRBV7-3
ASRPVGYGDTEAF
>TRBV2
ASRKDSAEAF
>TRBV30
AWVEGPVAF
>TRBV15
ATSMVLYSTYGYT
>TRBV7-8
ASGTGQVNEQY
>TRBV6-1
ASTRGDGYT
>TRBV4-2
ASSHHLGGPSSYNEQF
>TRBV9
ASSGGDLRETQY
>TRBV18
ASSLGTGRQETQY
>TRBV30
AWSADTHSGATDTQY
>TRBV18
ASSRGGALEETQY
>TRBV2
ASSGRTSGDNEQF
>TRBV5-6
ASSLQGVGYEQY
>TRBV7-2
ASKPGLASPEQY
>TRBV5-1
ASSCGLAVIIQETQY
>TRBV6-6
ASSPSGPQETQY
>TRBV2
ASSESPGGGQQETQY
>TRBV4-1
ASSLTSGGTGELF
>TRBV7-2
ASSLAGVNTEAF
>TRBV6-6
ASSDRTVQPQH
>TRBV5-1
ASSTVPSGRSTGELF
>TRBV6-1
ASTLDISYEQY
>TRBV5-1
ASSLAGDEQY
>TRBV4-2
ASSETIDSNQPQH
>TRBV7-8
ASSTSGTASYEQY
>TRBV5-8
ASSEESSGELF
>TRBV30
AWRRFRDRGAGNQPQH
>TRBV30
AWSRVRDSARGYT
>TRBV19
ASQRLAGLSYNEQF
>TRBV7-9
ASRGLDRVEKLF
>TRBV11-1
ASSLTGLNYGYT
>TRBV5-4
ASSFRGRTNEKLF
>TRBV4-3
ASSQVFSGDRSNEKLF
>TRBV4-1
ASSRLAGTDTQY
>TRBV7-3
ASSLSPRVSEAF